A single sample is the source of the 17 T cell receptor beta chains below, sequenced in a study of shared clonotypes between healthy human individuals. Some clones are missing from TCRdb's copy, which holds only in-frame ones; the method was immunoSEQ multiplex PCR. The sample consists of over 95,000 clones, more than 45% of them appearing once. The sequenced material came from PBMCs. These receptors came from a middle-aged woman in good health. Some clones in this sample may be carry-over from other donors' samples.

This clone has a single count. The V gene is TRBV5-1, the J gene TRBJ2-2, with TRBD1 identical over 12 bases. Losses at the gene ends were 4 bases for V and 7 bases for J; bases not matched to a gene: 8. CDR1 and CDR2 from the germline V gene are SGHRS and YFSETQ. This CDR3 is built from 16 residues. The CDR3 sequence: CASSPGQGALNGELFF. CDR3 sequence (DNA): TGCGCCAGCAGCCCGGGACAGGGGGCGCTTAACGGGGAGCTGTTTTTT.

CDR3 DNA sequence: TGCGCCAGCAGCAGCGGGACATTCACAGATACGCAGTATTTT. This encodes CASSSGTFTDTQYF. The chain recombines TRBV5-1 with TRBJ2-3, with D perhaps TRBD2 (7 bases). V was cut by 4 bases and J by 2 bases, with 11 bases left in between. This CDR3 has 14 amino acids. Germline V gene sequence: CDR1 SGHRS, CDR2 YFSETQ.

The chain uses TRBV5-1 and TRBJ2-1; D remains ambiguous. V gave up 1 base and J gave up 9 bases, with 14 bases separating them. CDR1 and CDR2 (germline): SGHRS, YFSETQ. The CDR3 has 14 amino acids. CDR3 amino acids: CASSLIGMTREQFF. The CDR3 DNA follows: TGCGCCAGCAGCTTGATCGGAATGACTCGTGAGCAGTTCTTC.

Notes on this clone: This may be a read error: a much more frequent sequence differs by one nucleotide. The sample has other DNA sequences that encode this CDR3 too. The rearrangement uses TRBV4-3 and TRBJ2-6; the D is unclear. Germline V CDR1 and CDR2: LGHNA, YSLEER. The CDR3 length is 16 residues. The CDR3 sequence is CASSQKVRSGANVLTF. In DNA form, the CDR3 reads TGCGCCAGCAGCCAAAAGGTCCGGTCTGGAGCCAACGTCCTGACTTTC.

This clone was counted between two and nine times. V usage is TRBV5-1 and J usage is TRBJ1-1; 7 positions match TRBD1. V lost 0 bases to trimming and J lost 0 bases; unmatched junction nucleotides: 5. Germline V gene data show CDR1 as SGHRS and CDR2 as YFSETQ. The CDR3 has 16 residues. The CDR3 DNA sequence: TGCGCCAGCAGCTTGGGGCAGGGGGACATGAACACTGAAGCTTTCTTT. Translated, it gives CASSLGQGDMNTEAFF.

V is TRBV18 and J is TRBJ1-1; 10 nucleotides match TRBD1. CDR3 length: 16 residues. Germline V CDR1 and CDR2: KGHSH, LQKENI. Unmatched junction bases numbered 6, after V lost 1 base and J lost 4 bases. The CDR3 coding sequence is TGTGCCAGCTCACCACTGGGGACAGGGGTTGGCACTGAAGCTTTCTTT. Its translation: CASSPLGTGVGTEAFF.

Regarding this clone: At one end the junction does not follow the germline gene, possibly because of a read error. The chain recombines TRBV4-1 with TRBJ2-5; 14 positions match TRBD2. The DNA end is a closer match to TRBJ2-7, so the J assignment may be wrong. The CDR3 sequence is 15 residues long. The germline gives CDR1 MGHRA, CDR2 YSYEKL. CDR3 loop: CASSHGTSGSYEQYF. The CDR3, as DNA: TGTGCCAGCAGCCACGGGACTAGCGGGAGCTACGAGCAGTACTTC.

The DNA for the CDR3 is TGCAGCGCCGGACAGAACTCTGGAAACACCATATATTTT. This codes for CSAGQNSGNTIYF. This chain links TRBV29-1 with TRBJ1-3; D is possibly TRBD1 (6 bases). The CDR3 length is 13 residues. V shed 7 bases and J shed 0 bases, with 10 bases lying between them. Germline CDR1 is SQVTM and CDR2 is ANQGSEA.

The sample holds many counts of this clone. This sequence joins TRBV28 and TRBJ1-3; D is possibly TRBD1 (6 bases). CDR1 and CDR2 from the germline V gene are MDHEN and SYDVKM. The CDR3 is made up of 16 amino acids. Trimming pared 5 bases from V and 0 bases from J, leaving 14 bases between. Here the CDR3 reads CASSIAGQSSGNTIYF. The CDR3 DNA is TGTGCCAGCAGTATCGCCGGACAGAGCTCTGGAAACACCATATATTTT. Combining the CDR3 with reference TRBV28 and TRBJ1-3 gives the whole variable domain DVKVTQSSRYLVKRTGEKVFLECVQDMDHENMFWYRQDPGLGLRLIYFSYDVKMKEKGDIPEGYSVSREKKERFSLILESASTNQTSMYLCASSIAGQSSGNTIYFGEGSWLTVV.

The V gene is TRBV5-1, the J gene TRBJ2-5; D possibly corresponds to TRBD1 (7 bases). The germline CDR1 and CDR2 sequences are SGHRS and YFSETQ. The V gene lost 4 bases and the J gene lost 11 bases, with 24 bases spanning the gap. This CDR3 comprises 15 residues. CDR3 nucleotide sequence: TGCGCCAGCAGCGGTGGGACAGCCGCCTCGGGGGAGCAGTACTTC. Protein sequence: CASSGGTAASGEQYF. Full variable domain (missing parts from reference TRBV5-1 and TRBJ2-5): KAGVTQTPRYLIKTRGQQVTLSCSPISGHRSVSWYQQTPGQGLQFLFEYFSETQRNKGNFPGRFSGRQFSNSRSEMNVSTLELGDSALYLCASSGGTAASGEQYFGPGTRLLVL.

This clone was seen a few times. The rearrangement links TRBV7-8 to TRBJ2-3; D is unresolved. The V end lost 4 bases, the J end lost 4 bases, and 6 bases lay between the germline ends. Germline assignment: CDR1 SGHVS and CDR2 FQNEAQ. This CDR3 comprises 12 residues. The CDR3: CASSSAADTQYF. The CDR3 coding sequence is TGTGCCAGCAGCTCAGCCGCAGATACGCAGTATTTT.

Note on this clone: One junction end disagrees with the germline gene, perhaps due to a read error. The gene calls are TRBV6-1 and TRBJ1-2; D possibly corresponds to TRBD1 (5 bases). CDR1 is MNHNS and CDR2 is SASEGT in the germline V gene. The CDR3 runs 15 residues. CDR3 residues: CAISEFSGTDYGYTF. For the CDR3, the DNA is TGTGCCATCAGTGAGTTCTCCGGGACGGACTATGGCTACACCTTC.

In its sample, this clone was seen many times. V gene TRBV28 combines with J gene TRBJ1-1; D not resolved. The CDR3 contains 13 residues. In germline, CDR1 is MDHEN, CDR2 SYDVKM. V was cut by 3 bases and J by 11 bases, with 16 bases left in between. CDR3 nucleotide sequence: TGTGCCAGCAGTTTCATACGGGTTTCCGACGCTTTCTTT. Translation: CASSFIRVSDAFF.

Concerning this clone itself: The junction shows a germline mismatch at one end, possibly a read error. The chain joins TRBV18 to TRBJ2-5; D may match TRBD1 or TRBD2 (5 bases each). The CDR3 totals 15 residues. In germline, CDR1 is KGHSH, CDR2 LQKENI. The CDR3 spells CASSPLSSLGETQHF. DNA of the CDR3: TGTGCCAGCTCACCACTTTCATCCCTGGGGGAGACCCAGCACTTC.

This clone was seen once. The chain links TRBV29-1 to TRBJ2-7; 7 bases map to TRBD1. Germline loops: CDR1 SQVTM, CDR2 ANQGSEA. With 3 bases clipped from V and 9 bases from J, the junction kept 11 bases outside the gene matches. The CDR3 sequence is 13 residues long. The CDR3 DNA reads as TGCAGCGTTGAGGGCGGACAGGTCAAAGGGCAGTACTTC. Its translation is CSVEGGQVKGQYF.

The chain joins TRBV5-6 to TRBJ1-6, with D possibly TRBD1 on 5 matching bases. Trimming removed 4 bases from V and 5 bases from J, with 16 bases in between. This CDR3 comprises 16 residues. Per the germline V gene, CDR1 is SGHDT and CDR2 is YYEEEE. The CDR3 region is CASSRRWGTDNSPLHF. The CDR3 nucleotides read TGTGCCAGCAGCCGCCGTTGGGGGACGGATAATTCACCCCTCCACTTT.

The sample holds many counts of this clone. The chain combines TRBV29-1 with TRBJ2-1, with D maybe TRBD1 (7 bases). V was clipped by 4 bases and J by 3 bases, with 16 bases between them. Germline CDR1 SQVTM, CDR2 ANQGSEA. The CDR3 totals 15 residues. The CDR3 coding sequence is TGCAGCGTTGTCGCGGAGGGGGCCCACTACAATGAGCAGTTCTTC. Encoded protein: CSVVAEGAHYNEQFF.